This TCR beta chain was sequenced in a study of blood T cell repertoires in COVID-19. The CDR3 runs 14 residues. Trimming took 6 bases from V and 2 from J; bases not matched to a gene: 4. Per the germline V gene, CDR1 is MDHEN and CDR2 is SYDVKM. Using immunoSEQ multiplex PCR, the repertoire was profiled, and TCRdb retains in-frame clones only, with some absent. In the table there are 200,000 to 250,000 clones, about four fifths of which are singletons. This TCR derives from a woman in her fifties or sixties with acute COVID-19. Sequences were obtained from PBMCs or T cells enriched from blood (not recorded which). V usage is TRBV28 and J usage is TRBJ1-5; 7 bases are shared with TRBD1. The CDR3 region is CASRFDRGNQPQHF. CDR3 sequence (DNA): TGTGCCAGCAGGTTCGACAGGGGCAATCAGCCCCAGCATTTT.